Listed below are T cell receptor beta chains from one sample, sequenced in a study of cytomegalovirus exposure and HLA in healthy donors. Data came from immunoSEQ multiplex PCR; TCRdb stores just in-frame clones and leaves some out. The sample lists roughly 120,000 clones, 65% to 80% occurring once. The source material was PBMCs. The origin of the receptors is a woman aged 40 to 55 in good health and CMV-seropositive. Each CDR3 is given with its conserved first and last residue. The D gene is left open where the match is weak. Some rows mark clone size as missing; the rest say once, few, many or name a class of expanded clone.

V	D	length	J	size	CDR3	DNA
TRBV2	-	14	TRBJ2-5	-	CASSVWTRGETQYF	TGTGCCAGCAGTGTGTGGACTAGGGGGGAGACCCAGTACTTC
TRBV7-6	TRBD1	14	TRBJ1-1	few	CASSLTGENTEAFF	TGTGCCAGCAGCTTAACAGGGGAGAACACTGAAGCTTTCTTT
TRBV29-1	TRBD1	12	TRBJ1-1	-	CSVVGDRGLAFF	TGCAGCGTTGTAGGGGACAGGGGATTGGCTTTCTTT
TRBV6-1	-	15	TRBJ1-1	-	CASSDEGLENTEAFF	TGTGCCAGCAGTGACGAGGGCTTAGAGAACACTGAAGCTTTCTTT
TRBV4-2	-	16	TRBJ2-2	-	CASSQDGGRATGELFF	TGTGCCAGCAGCCAAGACGGGGGGCGGGCCACCGGGGAGCTGTTTTTT
TRBV19	TRBD2	15	TRBJ2-3	-	CASSPNSGSQDTQYF	TGTGCCAGTAGCCCGAATAGCGGGAGTCAAGATACGCAGTATTTT
TRBV25-1	TRBD2	13	TRBJ2-7	-	CASSLAGVGEQYF	TGTGCCAGCAGTCTAGCGGGAGTTGGCGAGCAGTACTTC
TRBV6-5	-	14	TRBJ1-5	-	CATSNEGPQWPQHF	TGTGCCACCTCTAATGAGGGTCCCCAGTGGCCCCAGCATTTT
TRBV19	-	15	TRBJ1-1	-	CASSIGRKLNTEAFF	TGTGCCAGTAGTATAGGGAGGAAACTGAACACTGAAGCTTTCTTT
TRBV13	TRBD1	18	TRBJ2-6	few	CASSTIRDSLSGANVLTF	TGTGCCAGCAGCACCATCCGGGACAGCCTCTCTGGGGCCAACGTCCTGACTTTC
TRBV9	TRBD2	18	TRBJ2-1	few	CASSHSGTSGAIYNEQFF	TGTGCCAGCAGCCACTCCGGGACTAGCGGGGCCATTTACAATGAGCAGTTCTTC
TRBV7-8	TRBD1	16	TRBJ1-1	once	CASSLAVTGMNTEAFF	TGTGCCAGCAGCTTAGCGGTGACAGGGATGAACACTGAAGCTTTCTTT
TRBV27	-	14	TRBJ2-7	-	CASSLSSGWYEQYF	TGTGCCAGCAGTTTATCCTCAGGGTGGTACGAGCAGTACTTC
TRBV10-2	TRBD1	15	TRBJ2-1	few	CASRQGGSSYNEQFF	TGCGCCAGCAGGCAAGGGGGCAGCTCCTACAATGAGCAGTTCTTC
TRBV2	TRBD1	14	TRBJ1-6	-	CASSDQGGRSPLHF	TGTGCCAGCAGTGACCAGGGGGGCAGATCACCCCTCCACTTT
TRBV7-3	TRBD1	15	TRBJ2-2	-	CASSLPHTGAGELFF	TGTGCCAGCAGCTTACCGCACACAGGGGCCGGGGAGCTGTTTTTT
TRBV2	-	13	TRBJ2-5	-	CASSGRGSKTQYF	TGTGCCAGCAGTGGGAGGGGAAGTAAGACCCAGTACTTC
TRBV19	-	12	TRBJ1-6	few	CASSGRNSPLHF	TGTGCCAGTAGTGGGAGAAATTCACCCCTCCACTTT
TRBV7-7	-	15	TRBJ2-1	once	CASSLLTGTPAEQFF	TGTGCTAGCAGCCTCTTAACGGGTACCCCGGCTGAGCAGTTCTTC
TRBV9	-	16	TRBJ2-2	-	CASSSSGGANTGELFF	TGTGCCAGCAGCTCAAGCGGCGGGGCCAACACCGGGGAGCTGTTTTTT
TRBV9	-	15	TRBJ1-1	few	CASSTGTRSATEAFF	TGTGCCAGCAGCACCGGGACAAGGAGTGCCACTGAAGCTTTCTTT
TRBV6-6	-	13	TRBJ2-7	-	CASSIQGSYEQYF	TGTGCCAGCAGTATACAGGGATCCTACGAGCAGTACTTC
TRBV10-2	TRBD1	17	TRBJ2-5	few	CASSEGTGYGGQETQYF	TGCGCCAGCAGTGAGGGGACAGGGTATGGGGGCCAAGAGACCCAGTACTTC
TRBV29-1	TRBD1	13	TRBJ1-2	once	CSAGQGANYGYTF	TGCAGCGCTGGACAGGGGGCGAACTATGGCTACACCTTC
TRBV2	TRBD1	15	TRBJ1-6	-	CASSRDRLYNSPLHF	TGTGCCAGCAGCCGGGACAGACTCTATAATTCACCCCTCCACTTT
TRBV19	TRBD1	12	TRBJ2-7	-	CASTGQGIEQYF	TGTGCCAGTACCGGACAGGGTATCGAGCAGTACTTC
TRBV21-1	-	17	TRBJ2-2	-	CASSNGKGSGNTGELFF	TGTGCCAGCAGCAACGGCAAGGGGTCTGGGAACACCGGGGAGCTGTTTTTT
TRBV25-1	-	15	TRBJ2-7	-	CASSDQKDTTYEQYF	TGTGCCAGCAGTGACCAAAAGGACACCACCTACGAGCAGTACTTC
TRBV19	TRBD1	15	TRBJ2-7	-	CASSPGGTGGNEQYF	TGTGCCAGTAGTCCAGGCGGGACAGGGGGTAACGAGCAGTACTTC
TRBV27	-	14	TRBJ2-7	few	CASRGQGSSYEQYF	TGTGCCAGCAGGGGGCAGGGCAGCTCCTACGAGCAGTACTTC
TRBV10-1	TRBD2	16	TRBJ2-1	-	CASSELLAGFYNEQFF	TGCGCCAGCAGTGAGCTCCTAGCGGGGTTTTACAATGAGCAGTTCTTC
TRBV15	-	14	TRBJ2-1	-	CATSNDGGPNEQFF	TGTGCCACCAGCAATGACGGGGGGCCCAATGAGCAGTTCTTC
TRBV5-1	TRBD1	15	TRBJ2-7	-	CASSLDRGRGYEQYF	TGCGCCAGCAGCTTGGACAGGGGGCGTGGGTACGAGCAGTACTTC
TRBV5-1	TRBD1	15	TRBJ1-2	-	CASSRDRDGNYGYTF	TGCGCCAGCAGCAGGGACAGGGATGGCAACTATGGCTACACCTTC
TRBV7-8	TRBD1	17	TRBJ1-2	once	CASSLSRDRHRNYGYTF	TGTGCCAGCAGCTTAAGCCGGGACAGACATCGAAACTATGGCTACACCTTC
TRBV19	-	14	TRBJ2-7	-	CASSNAGTSYEQYF	TGTGCCAGTAGCAACGCCGGGACATCCTACGAGCAGTACTTC
TRBV27	TRBD1	15	TRBJ1-5	-	CASRRQGSSNQPQHF	TGTGCCAGCAGACGACAGGGCTCCTCTAATCAGCCCCAGCATTTT
TRBV19	-	15	TRBJ2-7	-	CASSIQNQGSYEQYF	TGTGCCAGTAGTATACAAAATCAGGGGTCCTACGAGCAGTACTTC
TRBV5-1	TRBD1	15	TRBJ1-6	-	CASSNRDRDNSPLHF	TGCGCCAGCAGCAACCGGGACAGGGACAATTCACCCCTCCACTTT
TRBV30	-	12	TRBJ2-7	-	CACRDNSYEQYF	TGTGCCTGTCGAGACAACTCCTACGAGCAGTACTTC
TRBV19	TRBD2	13	TRBJ2-7	-	CASSRGEGREQYF	TGTGCCAGTTCTCGGGGGGAGGGCCGAGAGCAGTACTTC
TRBV19	-	13	TRBJ1-2	-	CASAGLFGYGYTF	TGTGCCAGCGCTGGGCTCTTTGGCTATGGCTACACCTTC
TRBV7-2	-	15	TRBJ1-5	-	CASSLEGRVNQPQHF	TGTGCCAGCAGCTTAGAAGGCAGGGTAAATCAGCCCCAGCATTTT
TRBV10-3	TRBD2	19	TRBJ2-5	-	CAISESLRTSGGPEETQYF	TGTGCCATCAGTGAGTCCTTAAGGACTAGCGGGGGGCCGGAAGAGACCCAGTACTTC
TRBV7-2	TRBD1	16	TRBJ2-3	-	CASSLRQGEGTDTQYF	TGTGCCAGCAGCTTACGACAGGGGGAAGGTACAGATACGCAGTATTTT
TRBV7-9	TRBD1	14	TRBJ2-5	-	CASSFGQGRETQYF	TGTGCCAGCAGCTTCGGACAGGGGAGGGAGACCCAGTACTTC
TRBV28	-	14	TRBJ2-1	-	CASRVGGGYNEQFF	TGTGCCAGCAGGGTGGGGGGAGGCTACAATGAGCAGTTCTTC
TRBV5-4	TRBD2	12	TRBJ2-7	-	CASSMWGGEQYF	TGTGCCAGCAGCATGTGGGGGGGCGAGCAGTACTTC
TRBV5-1	TRBD2	16	TRBJ2-1	-	CASSPNSGNSYNEQFF	TGCGCCAGCAGCCCGAATAGCGGGAACTCCTACAATGAGCAGTTCTTC
TRBV7-2	TRBD1	16	TRBJ2-7	once	CASSPRPGQIRPEQYF	TGTGCCAGCAGCCCGAGACCGGGACAGATCCGCCCCGAGCAGTACTTC
TRBV7-3	TRBD2	15	TRBJ2-3	-	CASSRTSGVTDTQYF	TGTGCCAGCAGCCGGACTAGCGGGGTCACAGATACGCAGTATTTT
TRBV2	-	14	TRBJ2-5	-	CASSVEGGQETQYF	TGTGCCAGCAGTGTGGAGGGTGGCCAAGAGACCCAGTACTTC